Included here is one TCR beta chain sequence, with context. Germline and junction disagree at one end, which may indicate a read error. The sample is drawn from a study of molecular identifiers for immune sequencing clone quantification. Germline V lookup: CDR1 LNHNV, CDR2 YYDKDF (reference sequence). The CDR3 contains 15 residues. From the PCR reads, TCRdb called clonotypes with MiXCR, one entry per CDR3 protein. This sample yields over 50,000 distinct CDR3 sequences, of which about a third are seen a single time; 3% to 4.5% belongs to the top ten. The sample was naive CD8+ T cells from blood, with Jurkat cell RNA spiked in. Sample subset: FACS-sorted CD8+CD4-CCR7+CD45RA+ naive T cells. This TCR was recovered from a human donor in good health. Some libraries in this study had Jurkat cell RNA spiked in. The chain recombines TRBV15 with TRBJ2-1, with D perhaps matching TRBD1 (5 bases). The CDR3 here is CATSPALGPYNEQCF. Written as DNA, the CDR3 is TGTGCCACCAGCCCCGCCCTGGGGCCCTACAATGAGCAGTGCTTC. The full variable domain, its missing parts supplied by reference TRBV15 and TRBJ2-1, is DAMVIQNPRYQVTQFGKPVTLSCSQTLNHNVMYWYQQKSSQAPKLLFHYYDKDFNNEADTPDNFQSRRPNTSFCFLDIRSPGLGDTAMYLCATSPALGPYNEQCFGPGTRLTVL.